This TCR beta chain was retrieved from a study of T cell repertoires in cytomegalovirus infection (dated by TCRdb to about 2019). With respect to the entire study: Alongside well-studied HLA-B-restricted epitopes, the peptide stimulations were aimed at recently identified HLA-C-restricted CMV epitopes, whose presentation resists viral immunomodulation. The HLA type of each donor mattered for the analysis, because public TCR beta signatures pointed to carriage of CMV infection along with the matching HLA type. Findings and caveats that apply to the study as a whole: Carriers of CMV infection plus the relevant HLA type were discriminated by the cumulative frequency of public TCR beta family members in the study cohort and in an independent roughly 350-donor cohort. The ex vivo response was dominated by HLA-C-restricted CMV-specific TCR beta clonotypes, which also provided the single most frequent clonotype in two of eight donors.

This specimen's treatment or condition label, interpreted: in vitro stimulation with specific CMV peptide epitopes to enrich CMV-specific T cells. Reading the germline V gene gives CDR1 SQVTM and CDR2 ANQGSEA. Relative to germline, V is 5 bases shorter and J is 5 bases shorter, with 15 bases between their ends. The CDR3 holds 13 amino acids from the cysteine to the phenylalanine. The entry retains the CDR3 DNA only, 39 bases that are in frame from base 1. There are a few counts of this clonotype. No antigen is known for it. Per-nucleotide qualities are absent, and no much larger clonotype sits a single base away. The sequencing machine was an Illumina HiSeq 1500. Through fastp at Q25 and MiXCR, TCRdb rebuilt clones from the public reads, retaining in-frame beta chains. Identical CDR3 protein sequences are pooled into one entry, listed with their most common genes and DNA. Present in this sample are around 710,000 distinct CDR3 sequences, 29% of which were seen just once. The ten most abundant clones make up approximately 14% of the sample.

This chain joins TRBV29-1 to TRBJ2-5, with the D gene not clear enough to name. This sample comprised cultured CD8+ T cells from PBMCs, obtained from culture after CMV antigen stimulation. The TCR originated in a human donor in good health (CMV status not recorded). Some clones in this sample may be carry-over from other donors' samples. The CDR3 loop reads CSVLDLQEETQYF. The DNA reads as follows: TGCAGCGTTTTGGACCTCCAGGAGGAGACCCAGTACTTC.